The 2 T cell receptor beta chains presented below share a single source sample, sequenced in a study of OX40 agonist ivuxolimab in advanced cancers. Produced via immunoSEQ multiplex PCR; TCRdb's table is partial and in-frame only. Found here are more than 65,000 clones, 70% to 90% of them singletons; the top ten hold under 7%. The specimen was CD4+ or CD8+ T cells sorted from blood, collected in a trial of the OX40 agonist ivuxolimab. The receptors come from an adult with an advanced solid tumor such as melanoma, head and neck, liver or kidney cancer.

A few counts support this clone. This rearrangement joins TRBV13 to TRBJ2-7; 8 bases are a match to TRBD2. Germline trimming cut 8 bases from V and 7 bases from J; bases unmatched to any gene: 19. This CDR3 has 16 residues. The germline V gene encodes CDR1 PRHDT and CDR2 FYEKMQ (reference sequence). DNA of the CDR3: TGTGCCAGCCTTAATATCCCGGGAGGGCCTGCGGAGGAGCAGTACTTC. It is translated as CASLNIPGGPAEEQYF. The entire variable domain, with the rest obtained from reference TRBV13 and TRBJ2-7, is as follows: AAGVIQSPRHLIKEKRETATLKCYPIPRHDTVYWYQQGPGQDPQFLISFYEKMQSDKGSIPDRFSAQQFSDYHSELNMSSLELGDSALYFCASLNIPGGPAEEQYFGPGTRLTVT.

J is TRBJ1-5 and V is TRBV2; D possibly corresponds to TRBD1 (6 bases). Trimming cost V 6 bases and J 0 bases, with 6 bases left between them. Looked up from germline, CDR1 is SNHLY and CDR2 is FYNNEI. This CDR3 has 13 amino acids. The CDR3 DNA reads as TGTGCCAGCAGACAGGGTAGCAATCAGCCCCAGCATTTT. Translating it yields CASRQGSNQPQHF.